In its sample, the clone carrying this T cell receptor (beta chain) was seen many times. Its matching antigen is unknown. This entry comes from a study of T-cell reconstitution after alpha-beta-depleted transplantation in children. CDR1 and CDR2 from the germline V gene are SGHRS and YFSETQ. V was clipped by 7 bases and J by 0 bases, with 17 bases between them. This CDR3 spans 16 amino acids. Preparation of the TCRbeta library used unique molecular identifiers. MiXCR, applied by TCRdb to the PCR reads, yields one record per CDR3 protein. The data show around 670,000 distinct CDR3 sequences, approximately 14% seen once. Study results and caveats: Two months or so post-transplant, alpha-beta T cells reportedly derived from several hundred expanded graft clones. When one year had passed after transplant, most T-cell counts and diversity came from newly produced T cells. In some patients, recipient T cells and intrathymic progenitors surviving conditioning explained high day-60 diversity.

The clonotype originates from a girl aged 2-10 years with congenital amegakaryocytic thrombocytopenia, due to receive a stem cell transplant. Sequences were derived from PBMCs, sampled before TCRalphabeta/CD19-depleted stem cell transplant. The V call is TRBV5-1, the J call TRBJ2-1; a possible D gene is TRBD2 (6 bases). Written as DNA, the CDR3 is TGCGCCAGCGGGGGGATAGGGTCCAGCTCCTACAATGAGCAGTTCTTC. It encodes CASGGIGSSSYNEQFF.